Listed here are 30 T cell receptor beta chains from one sample, sequenced in a study of T cells in Graves' hyperthyroidism and ophthalmopathy. There were TCR beta CDR3 regions amplified from RNA transcripts. The study used the HTBI primer set for a first-round RT-PCR of the TCR CDR3. TCRdb fed the multiplex PCR reads into MiXCR, producing one record per CDR3 protein. The table lists 400,000 to 550,000 distinct CDR3 sequences, around a quarter of them singletons. Source material: blood. These receptors were taken from a woman under 40 with Graves' ophthalmopathy.

The rearrangement links TRBV18 to TRBJ2-2; D is unclear. From germline, CDR1 is KGHSH and CDR2 LQKENI. The germline V and J ends were trimmed by 3 bases and 2 bases, with 7 bases remaining between them. This CDR3 region has 14 residues. The CDR3 spells CASSPIRNTGELFF. The CDR3 nucleotides read TGTGCCAGCTCACCCATAAGAAACACCGGGGAGCTGTTTTTT.

This clonotype was recorded at least ten times. The chain uses TRBV28 and TRBJ1-2; tentatively, D is TRBD1 (5 bases). This CDR3 is 14 amino acids long. Trimming removed 5 bases from V and 4 bases from J, with 14 bases in between. Per germline, CDR1 MDHEN and CDR2 SYDVKM. CDR3 loop: CASSITGLTYGYTF. CDR3 DNA sequence: TGTGCCAGCAGTATAACGGGACTTACCTATGGCTACACCTTC.

This clonotype was seen at least ten times. The chain joins TRBV5-1 to TRBJ2-2; the D is unclear. V lost 0 bases to trimming and J lost 3 bases, with 9 bases between them. The CDR3 spans 15 residues. Germline values: CDR1 SGHRS, CDR2 YFSETQ. CDR3 sequence reads: CASSLGFLDTGELFF. DNA for the CDR3: TGCGCCAGCAGCTTGGGGTTTCTCGACACCGGGGAGCTGTTTTTT.

This clonotype was counted between two and nine times. As DNA, the CDR3 is TGCGTCACCTCGGGACTAGCGCCCGGGGAGCTGTTTTTT. This sequence encodes CVTSGLAPGELFF. This rearrangement joins TRBV5-1 to TRBJ2-2, with 10 nucleotides matching TRBD2. CDR1 is SGHRS and CDR2 is YFSETQ in the germline V gene. The CDR3 runs 13 residues.

The J gene is TRBJ2-7, the V gene TRBV5-1; D gene ambiguous. V lost 0 bases, J lost 3 bases, and 13 bases lay in between. Germline-derived CDR1 and CDR2 are SGHRS and YFSETQ. CDR3 length: 15 residues. This chain's CDR3 is CASSLGSSVDYEQYF. The CDR3 DNA reads TGCGCCAGCAGCTTGGGCTCCAGTGTAGACTACGAGCAGTACTTC.

The chain is built from TRBV7-8 and TRBJ2-7; TRBD1 is a possible D gene (6 bases). CDR1 is SGHVS and CDR2 is FQNEAQ in the germline V gene. This CDR3 has 15 amino acids. Trimming shortened V by 6 bases and J by 0 bases, and 15 bases separated the two germline ends. The CDR3 here is CASSEVAGDSYEQYF. The CDR3 nucleotides are TGTGCCAGCAGTGAAGTGGCAGGGGACTCCTACGAGCAGTACTTC. Looking up the rest from reference TRBV7-8 and TRBJ2-7 gives the full variable domain: GAGVSQSPRYKVAKRGQDVALRCDPISGHVSLFWYQQALGQGPEFLTYFQNEAQLDKSGLPSDRFFAERPEGSVSTLKIQRTQQEDSAVYLCASSEVAGDSYEQYFGPGTRLTVT.

This clonotype has ten or more counts. CDR3: CAISESRGDSNQPQHF. The DNA of the CDR3 is TGTGCCATCAGTGAGTCGAGAGGGGATAGCAATCAGCCCCAGCATTTT. The chain links TRBV10-3 to TRBJ1-5; TRBD1 is a possible D gene (5 bases). V lost 0 bases and J 0 bases, leaving 9 bases between the germline ends. CDR1 and CDR2 (germline): ENHRY, SYGVKD. There are 16 residues in the CDR3.

This clonotype has only one observation. The V call is TRBV6-8, the J call TRBJ1-1, with 7 positions matching TRBD1. V lost 6 bases to trimming and J lost 4 bases; unmatched junction nucleotides: 20. The V gene's germline CDR1 is MNHGY and CDR2 SAAAGT. This CDR3 contains 18 residues. The CDR3 reads CASRRQGIGGIKFTEAFF. Here the CDR3 DNA reads TGTGCCAGCAGAAGACAGGGAATAGGGGGGATCAAGTTCACTGAAGCTTTCTTT.

This clonotype was picked up many times. The chain joins TRBV15 to TRBJ1-5; no definite D call. The CDR3 extends over 17 amino acids. CDR1 is LNHNV and CDR2 is YYDKDF in the germline V gene (reference sequence). V lost 0 bases and J 3 bases, leaving 15 bases between the germline ends. The DNA of the CDR3 is TGTGCCACCAGCAGAGATATTCCCAGAACCTTCAATCAGCCCCAGCATTTT. Translating gives CATSRDIPRTFNQPQHF.

This clonotype was detected a few times. This chain joins TRBV12-3 or TRBV12-4 and TRBJ2-7, with 7 positions matching TRBD1. After removal of 6 bases from V and 4 bases from J, the junction contained 6 bases not matched to a gene. CDR3 length equals 13 residues. This CDR3 reads CASSPAQGYEQYF. The CDR3 DNA is TGTGCCAGCAGCCCTGCACAGGGGTACGAGCAGTACTTC.

DNA for the CDR3: TGTGCCAGCAGTGAAGAAGGGTTCGAGCAGTACTTC. Encoded protein: CASSEEGFEQYF. The chain has TRBV2 and TRBJ2-7; D gene ambiguous. The V and J ends lost 1 base and 6 bases respectively, with 7 bases between them. Germline assignment: CDR1 SNHLY and CDR2 FYNNEI. The CDR3 consists of 12 residues.

There are a few counts of this clonotype. The chain uses TRBV6-1 and TRBJ2-5; 7 bases fit TRBD2. Trimming at V came to 7 bases and at J to 0 bases, leaving 8 bases not matched to a gene. The CDR3 is 15 residues long. CDR1 is MNHNS and CDR2 is SASEGT in the germline V gene. CDR3 sequence: CASIRGVGYQETQYF. Here the CDR3 DNA reads TGTGCCAGCATTCGGGGGGTCGGGTACCAAGAGACCCAGTACTTC.

This clonotype was seen repeatedly, ten times or more. For the CDR3, the DNA is TGTGCCACCAGCAGAGATCTGGACGAGCAGTACTTC. Protein sequence: CATSRDLDEQYF. V usage is TRBV15 and J usage is TRBJ2-7; D remains unclear. The V gene lost 0 bases and the J gene lost 5 bases, with 5 bases spanning the gap. Per the germline V gene, CDR1 is LNHNV and CDR2 is YYDKDF (reference sequence). This CDR3 has 12 amino acids.

This clonotype was recorded at least ten times. The chain links TRBV19 to TRBJ1-1; D is unresolved. Germline V gene data show CDR1 as LNHDA and CDR2 as SQIVND (reference sequence). With 3 bases removed from V and 1 base from J, the gap between germline ends came to 12 bases. The CDR3 is 15 amino acids. CDR3 sequence: CASSMMGQANTEAFF. DNA for the CDR3: TGTGCCAGTAGTATGATGGGTCAGGCGAACACTGAAGCTTTCTTT.

This clonotype has at least ten counts. The chain carries TRBV6-9 and TRBJ1-5, with no clear D. Per germline, CDR1 MNHGY and CDR2 SVAAGI. The V gene lost 8 bases and the J gene lost 1 base, with 30 bases spanning the gap. This CDR3 is built from 20 residues. In DNA, the CDR3 is TGTGCCAGCGACAACCGCGCGACCGGGCTCCCGGCGGTAAGCAATCAGCCCCAGCATTTT. This encodes CASDNRATGLPAVSNQPQHF.

About this clonotype itself: A much larger clone lies a single base off, so this may be a read error. This chain uses TRBV4-1 with TRBJ2-5; D might be TRBD1 or TRBD2, each matching 5 bases. The germline V gene has CDR1 MGHRA and CDR2 YSYEKL. The CDR3 is made up of 16 amino acids. CDR3 residues: CASSQDSGPVGETKYF. The CDR3 coding sequence is TGCGCCAGCAGCCAAGATTCGGGGCCTGTGGGAGAGACCAAGTACTTC.

In this sample, this clonotype turned up once. The chain uses TRBV6-1 and TRBJ1-5; TRBD1 matches 8 bases. CDR3 length equals 17 residues. Germline trimming cut 2 bases from V and 0 bases from J; bases unmatched to any gene: 6. CDR1 is MNHNS and CDR2 is SASEGT in the germline V gene. DNA of the CDR3: TGTGCCAGCAGTGAAAGGGCAGGGGGCGATAGCAATCAGCCCCAGCATTTT. The encoded protein is CASSERAGGDSNQPQHF.

There are many counts of this clonotype. The chain couples TRBV20-1 to TRBJ1-5, with 7 bases matching TRBD1. Germline V gene sequence: CDR1 DFQATT, CDR2 SNEGSKA (reference sequence). The length of the CDR3 is 13 residues. Unmatched junction bases numbered 4, after V lost 4 bases and J lost 4 bases. CDR3 DNA: TGCAGTGCTACCGGCAGGGGGAATCAGCCCCAGCATTTT. Translation gives CSATGRGNQPQHF.

Concerning this clonotype: A much larger clone differs from this one at a single base, so this may be a read error. The chain links TRBV28 to TRBJ1-1, with D tentatively TRBD1 (6 bases). Trimming took off 4 bases at V and 6 bases at J, with 15 bases between the two ends. The CDR3 covers 14 residues. The V gene's germline CDR1 is MDHEN and CDR2 SYDVKM. CDR3 protein: CASSSIAYRAEAFF. The CDR3 DNA reads as TGTGCCAGCAGTTCTATAGCGTACAGGGCTGAAGCTTTCTTT.

This clonotype was seen ten or more times. The chain uses TRBV27 and TRBJ1-3; no reliable D call. Trimming stripped 3 bases from V and 3 bases from J, with 9 bases between. The CDR3 loop spans 14 amino acids. CDR1 MNHEY and CDR2 SMNVEV come from the germline V gene (reference sequence). The CDR3 nucleotides read TGTGCCAGCAGTTTCTCGGGAGTTGGAAACACCATATATTTT. It yields the protein CASSFSGVGNTIYF.

This clonotype was picked up many times. The gene calls are TRBV13 and TRBJ2-5; weak D call: TRBD2 (6 bases). CDR1 is PRHDT and CDR2 is FYEKMQ in the germline V gene (reference sequence). V was cut by 7 bases and J by 5 bases, with 17 bases left in between. CDR3 length: 14 residues. CDR3 protein: CASNVGTRGETQYF. CDR3 sequence (DNA): TGTGCCAGCAATGTTGGGACTCGGGGGGAGACCCAGTACTTC. Together with reference TRBV13 and TRBJ2-5, the CDR3 gives the full variable domain: AAGVIQSPRHLIKEKRETATLKCYPIPRHDTVYWYQQGPGQDPQFLISFYEKMQSDKGSIPDRFSAQQFSDYHSELNMSSLELGDSALYFCASNVGTRGETQYFGPGTRLLVL.

This clonotype was found many times. The genes are TRBV30 and TRBJ2-7; TRBD1 is a possible D gene (6 bases). CDR3 length: 13 amino acids. The germline V gene encodes CDR1 GTSNPN and CDR2 SVGIG (reference sequence). Trimming pared 0 bases from V and 4 bases from J, leaving 10 bases between. This chain's CDR3 is CAWSVGAGYEQYF. The CDR3 bases are TGTGCCTGGAGTGTGGGGGCAGGGTACGAGCAGTACTTC. The full variable domain, in which reference TRBV30 and TRBJ2-7 provide the parts outside the CDR3, is SQTIHQWPATLVQPVGSPLSLECTVEGTSNPNLYWYRQAAGRGLQLLFYSVGIGQISSEVPQNLSASRPQDRQFILSSKKLLLSDSGFYLCAWSVGAGYEQYFGPGTRLTVT.

In its sample, this clonotype was seen many times. J is TRBJ2-5 and V is TRBV20-1; TRBD1 agrees at 8 bases. Germline CDR1 and CDR2: DFQATT and SNEGSKA (reference sequence). V gave up 5 bases and J gave up 0 bases; unmatched junction bases: 14. The CDR3 length is 17 residues. CDR3 nucleotide sequence: TGCAGTGCTTCCCATCTCCTTACAGGGGGACACCAAGAGACCCAGTACTTC. This encodes CSASHLLTGGHQETQYF.

The table lists this clonotype with a few counts. The junction does not match germline at one end; this may be a read error. The CDR3 DNA is TGTGCCTGCAGCACCCGACAGTACCAAGAGACCCAGTACTTC. Protein sequence: CACSTRQYQETQYF. The V gene is TRBV11-2, the J gene TRBJ2-5, with D possibly being TRBD1 (5 bases). The CDR3 consists of 14 residues. Germline V gene sequence: CDR1 SGHAT, CDR2 FQNNGV.

The chain links TRBV24-1 to TRBJ2-3; D possibly corresponds to TRBD2 (5 bases). The CDR3 extends over 12 amino acids. Trimming removed 4 bases at V and 6 bases at J, with 7 bases between. Germline CDR1 is KGHDR and CDR2 is SFDVKD. CDR3 nucleotide sequence: TGTGCCACCAGTGAAGCGGAGGATACGCAGTATTTT. This sequence encodes CATSEAEDTQYF.

This clonotype was recorded many times. The chain recombines TRBV7-2 with TRBJ2-5; D call uncertain. V lost 0 bases, J lost 5 bases, and 16 bases lay in between. Germline values: CDR1 SGHTA, CDR2 FQGNSA. This CDR3 region has 16 residues. The CDR3 spells CASSLAVDPSSETQYF. CDR3 DNA sequence: TGTGCCAGCAGCTTAGCGGTAGACCCCAGTTCGGAGACCCAGTACTTC.

This chain connects TRBV20-1 to TRBJ2-5; 12 bases map to TRBD2. Germline values: CDR1 DFQATT, CDR2 SNEGSKA (reference sequence). The CDR3 sequence is 14 residues long. With V trimmed by 5 bases and J by 5 bases, 6 bases remained unmatched. CDR3 in amino acids: CSAHLAGGFETQYF. The CDR3 region has the DNA TGCAGTGCTCATCTAGCGGGAGGGTTCGAGACCCAGTACTTC.

This clonotype was detected many times. The chain is built from TRBV6-4 and TRBJ1-5; weak D call: TRBD1 (5 bases). With 1 base removed from V and 0 bases from J, the gap between germline ends came to 7 bases. This CDR3 has 15 amino acids. The germline gives CDR1 MRHNA, CDR2 SNTAGT. The CDR3 region is CASSDWGDSNQPQHF. The CDR3 nucleotides are TGTGCCAGCAGTGACTGGGGGGATAGCAATCAGCCCCAGCATTTT.

The V and J genes are TRBV6-1 and TRBJ2-7; TRBD1 matches at 7 bases. This CDR3 is 13 amino acids long. After removal of 6 bases from V and 4 bases from J, the junction contained 6 bases not matched to a gene. Germline lookup yields CDR1 MNHNS and CDR2 SASEGT. CDR3 residues: CASRESGQYEQYF. The CDR3, as DNA: TGTGCCAGCAGAGAATCGGGACAGTACGAGCAGTACTTC.

This clonotype was detected ten times or more. The chain employs TRBV6-1 and TRBJ2-2, with D possibly TRBD1 on 6 matching bases. The CDR3 is made up of 18 amino acids. The V gene's germline CDR1 is MNHNS and CDR2 SASEGT. V lost 2 bases and J 0 bases, leaving 16 bases between the germline ends. In nucleotides, the CDR3 is TGTGCCAGCAGTGAACGCGGTTGGGACACCTCGAACACCGGGGAGCTGTTTTTT. It is translated as CASSERGWDTSNTGELFF.